A single sample gave rise to the 3 T cell receptor beta chains below, sequenced in a study of beta chain features in type 1 diabetes. The study's findings and limits: Shorter TCRB CDR3s, moderately but significantly so, marked every one of the four CD4+ subsets in Type 1 diabetes patients.

Expressed TCRB transcripts got sequenced, as all isolated RNA was reverse transcribed. Sequenced by immunoSEQ multiplex PCR; TCRdb stores in-frame clones only, minus some. The data hold fewer than 300,000 clones, with around 20% observed a single time. Antigen specificity for these receptors is unknown. The sample consisted of naive CD4+ T cells from blood. The source is a woman in her thirties or forties with type 1 diabetes.

This chain connects TRBV25-1 to TRBJ2-3; TRBD2 matches 14 bases. Germline V gene lookup returns CDR1 MGHDK and CDR2 SYGVNS. Losses at the gene ends were 4 bases for V and 5 bases for J; bases not matched to a gene: 2. CDR3 length: 15 residues. DNA of the CDR3: TGTGCCAGCAGTGTGGGGACTAGCGGGAGAGATACGCAGTATTTT. Translating gives CASSVGTSGRDTQYF.

The rearrangement joins TRBV5-1 to TRBJ2-2; 13 bases are shared with TRBD2. CDR3 length: 16 amino acids. Germline V gene data show CDR1 as SGHRS and CDR2 as YFSETQ. The junction had 7 bases not matched to a gene; V was cut back by 4 bases and J by 7 bases. This CDR3 is CASSPGLAGNVGELFF. CDR3 bases: TGCGCCAGCAGCCCGGGACTAGCGGGGAATGTCGGGGAGCTGTTTTTT.

A few counts support this clone. This chain uses TRBV7-2 with TRBJ2-5; possible D gene TRBD1, 6 bases. The CDR3 length is 14 residues. The V and J ends lost 5 bases and 5 bases respectively, with 15 bases between them. The germline V gene encodes CDR1 SGHTA and CDR2 FQGNSA. Here the CDR3 DNA reads TGTGCCAGCAGCGAGCCACTGGGGGCCGAGACCCAGTACTTC. This encodes CASSEPLGAETQYF.